This TCR beta chain was recorded in a study of blood T cell repertoires in COVID-19. Study context: Donors in the United States, Italy and Spain gave samples during acute or convalescent COVID-19. The analysed material was cDNA or gDNA that came from T cells, B-cell-depleted T cells, or PBMCs.

Worth noting for this clone: No DNA is shown, since the ends of the CDR3 on it are uncertain; the CDR3 is the one TCRdb lists.

The method was immunoSEQ multiplex PCR; TCRdb's version includes in-frame clones alone and lacks a portion of them. The table has approximately 270,000 clones, about 86% seen once. Per germline, CDR1 SQVTM and CDR2 ANQGSEA. Counting both end residues, the CDR3 totals 11 amino acids. The sequencing input was peripheral blood. V and J are TRBV29-1 and TRBJ1-5; the tabulated D call, TRBD1, remains unverified against the DNA. This clonotype was obtained from a man older than 75 with acute or convalescent COVID-19. This CDR3 is CSVAAGTSEHF.